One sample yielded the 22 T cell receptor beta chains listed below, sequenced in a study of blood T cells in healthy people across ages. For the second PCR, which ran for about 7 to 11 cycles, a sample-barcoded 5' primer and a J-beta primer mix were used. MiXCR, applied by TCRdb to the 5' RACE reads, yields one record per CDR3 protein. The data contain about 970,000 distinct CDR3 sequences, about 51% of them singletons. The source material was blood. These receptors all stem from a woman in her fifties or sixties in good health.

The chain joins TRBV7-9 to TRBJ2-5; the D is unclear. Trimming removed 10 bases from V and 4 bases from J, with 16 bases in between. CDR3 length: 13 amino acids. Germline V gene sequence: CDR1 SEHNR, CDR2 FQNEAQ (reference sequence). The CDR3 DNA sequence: TGTGCCATTACCCCAGGCGTCATAGAGACCCAGTACTTC. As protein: CAITPGVIETQYF.

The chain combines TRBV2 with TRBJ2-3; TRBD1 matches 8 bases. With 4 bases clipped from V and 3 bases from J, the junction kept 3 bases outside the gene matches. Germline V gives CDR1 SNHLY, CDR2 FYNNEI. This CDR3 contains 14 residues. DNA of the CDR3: TGTGCCAGCAGTGCGAACAGGGGGACAGATACGCAGTATTTT. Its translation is CASSANRGTDTQYF.

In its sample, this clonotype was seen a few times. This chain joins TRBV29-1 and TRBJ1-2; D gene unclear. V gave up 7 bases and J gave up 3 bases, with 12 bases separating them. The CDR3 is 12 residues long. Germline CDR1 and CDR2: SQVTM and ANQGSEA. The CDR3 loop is CSALGKYYGYTF. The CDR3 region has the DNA TGCAGCGCGCTTGGCAAATACTATGGCTACACCTTC.

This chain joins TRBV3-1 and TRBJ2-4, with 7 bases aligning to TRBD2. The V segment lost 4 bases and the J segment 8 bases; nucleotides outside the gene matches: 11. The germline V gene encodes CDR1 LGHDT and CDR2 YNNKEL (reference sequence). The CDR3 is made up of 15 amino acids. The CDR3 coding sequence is TGTGCCAGCAGCCGGCCGGGAAGCGGGAATGACATTCAGTACTTC. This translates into CASSRPGSGNDIQYF.

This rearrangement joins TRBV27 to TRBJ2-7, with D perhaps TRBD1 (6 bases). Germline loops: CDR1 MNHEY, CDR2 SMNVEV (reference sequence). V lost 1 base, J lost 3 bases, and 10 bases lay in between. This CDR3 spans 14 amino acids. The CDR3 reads CASSLLTGNYEQYF. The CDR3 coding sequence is TGTGCCAGCAGTTTATTGACAGGTAACTACGAGCAGTACTTC.

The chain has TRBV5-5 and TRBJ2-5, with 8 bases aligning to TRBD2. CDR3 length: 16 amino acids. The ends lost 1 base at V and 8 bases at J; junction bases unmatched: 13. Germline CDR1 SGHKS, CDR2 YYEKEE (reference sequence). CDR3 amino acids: CASSLLQNGRAETQYF. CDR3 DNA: TGTGCCAGCAGCTTGCTGCAAAACGGGAGGGCCGAAACCCAGTACTTC.

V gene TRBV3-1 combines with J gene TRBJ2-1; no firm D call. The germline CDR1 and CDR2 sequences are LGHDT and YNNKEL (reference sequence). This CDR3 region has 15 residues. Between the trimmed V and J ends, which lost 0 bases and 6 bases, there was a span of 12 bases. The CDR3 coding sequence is TGTGCCAGCAGCCAAGAAAGACTCGGAGCCAATGAGCAGTTCTTC. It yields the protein CASSQERLGANEQFF.

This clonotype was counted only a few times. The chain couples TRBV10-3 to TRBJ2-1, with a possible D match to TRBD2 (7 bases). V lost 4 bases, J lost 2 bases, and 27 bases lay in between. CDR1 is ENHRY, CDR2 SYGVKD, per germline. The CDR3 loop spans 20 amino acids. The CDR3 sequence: CAISVKGEGRSTSAYNEQFF. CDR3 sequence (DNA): TGTGCCATCAGTGTCAAGGGGGAGGGCCGGTCGACCAGCGCCTACAATGAGCAGTTCTTC.

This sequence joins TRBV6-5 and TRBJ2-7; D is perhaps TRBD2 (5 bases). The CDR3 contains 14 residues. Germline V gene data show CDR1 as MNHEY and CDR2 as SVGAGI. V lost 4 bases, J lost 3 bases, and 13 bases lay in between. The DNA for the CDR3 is TGTGCCAGCAGTTCGGACTTCACGGACTACGAGCAGTACTTC. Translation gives CASSSDFTDYEQYF.

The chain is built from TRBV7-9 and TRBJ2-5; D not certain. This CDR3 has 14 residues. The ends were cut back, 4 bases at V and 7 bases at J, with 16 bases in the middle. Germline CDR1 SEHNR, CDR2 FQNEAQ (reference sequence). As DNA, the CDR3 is TGTGCCAGCAGCTCAACTTTGGCTAGTCGGACCCAGTACTTC. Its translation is CASSSTLASRTQYF.

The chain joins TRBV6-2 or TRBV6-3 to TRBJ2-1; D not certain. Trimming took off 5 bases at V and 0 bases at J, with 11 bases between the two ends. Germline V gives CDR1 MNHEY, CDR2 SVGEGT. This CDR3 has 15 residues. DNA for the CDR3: TGTGCCAGCAGTGCAGGTACCCTCTCCTACAATGAGCAGTTCTTC. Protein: CASSAGTLSYNEQFF.

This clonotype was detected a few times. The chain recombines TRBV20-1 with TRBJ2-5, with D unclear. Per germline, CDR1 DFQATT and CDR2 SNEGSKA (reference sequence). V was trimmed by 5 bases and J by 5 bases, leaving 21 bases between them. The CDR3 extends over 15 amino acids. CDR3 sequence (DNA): TGCAGTGCTCCACTCCAGGCAGGTGCCTTGGAGACCCAGTACTTC. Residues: CSAPLQAGALETQYF.

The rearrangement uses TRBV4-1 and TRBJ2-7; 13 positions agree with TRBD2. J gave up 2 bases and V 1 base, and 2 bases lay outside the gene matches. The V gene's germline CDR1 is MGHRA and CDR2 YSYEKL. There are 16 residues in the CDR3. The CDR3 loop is CASSQAGLAGPYEQYF. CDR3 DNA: TGCGCCAGCAGCCAAGCGGGACTAGCGGGACCCTACGAGCAGTACTTC.

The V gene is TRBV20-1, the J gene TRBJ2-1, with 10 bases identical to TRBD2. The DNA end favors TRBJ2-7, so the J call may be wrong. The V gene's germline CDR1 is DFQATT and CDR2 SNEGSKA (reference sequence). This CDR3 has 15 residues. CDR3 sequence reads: CSARRLAGQYNEQYF. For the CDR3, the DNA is TGCAGTGCTAGGCGACTAGCGGGCCAGTACAATGAGCAGTACTTC.

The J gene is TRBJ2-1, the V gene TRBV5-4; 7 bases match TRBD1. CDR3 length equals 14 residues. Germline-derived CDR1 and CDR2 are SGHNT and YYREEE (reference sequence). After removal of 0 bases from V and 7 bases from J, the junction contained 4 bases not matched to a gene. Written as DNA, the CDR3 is TGTGCCAGCAGCTTGGGACAGGGCTTTAATGAGCAGTTCTTC. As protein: CASSLGQGFNEQFF.

CDR3 residues: CASTQIGGTGNQETQYF. CDR3 bases: TGTGCCAGCACCCAGATAGGCGGGACAGGAAACCAAGAGACCCAGTACTTC. The J gene is TRBJ2-4, the V gene TRBV5-5; TRBD1 agrees at 8 bases. The closer fit of TRBJ2-5 to the DNA end suggests the J call may be wrong. This CDR3 has 17 residues. In germline, CDR1 is SGHKS, CDR2 YYEKEE (reference sequence).

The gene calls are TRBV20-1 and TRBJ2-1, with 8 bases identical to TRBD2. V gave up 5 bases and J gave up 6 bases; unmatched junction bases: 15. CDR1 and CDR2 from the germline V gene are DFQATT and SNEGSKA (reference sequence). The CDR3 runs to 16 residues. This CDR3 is CSAPQPGLGYSNEQFF. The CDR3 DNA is TGCAGTGCTCCACAACCGGGACTAGGTTATTCCAATGAGCAGTTCTTC.

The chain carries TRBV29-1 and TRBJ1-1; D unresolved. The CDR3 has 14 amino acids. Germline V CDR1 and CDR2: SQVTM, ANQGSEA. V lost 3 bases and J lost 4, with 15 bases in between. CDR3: CSVDLPGVSTEAFF. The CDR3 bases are TGCAGCGTTGATTTACCGGGAGTGAGCACTGAAGCTTTCTTT.

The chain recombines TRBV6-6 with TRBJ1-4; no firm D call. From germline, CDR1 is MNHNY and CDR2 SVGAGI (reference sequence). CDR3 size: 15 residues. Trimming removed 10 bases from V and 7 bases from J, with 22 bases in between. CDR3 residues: CATRRRATSAEKLFF. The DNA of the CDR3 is TGTGCCACCCGTCGTAGGGCCACCAGCGCTGAAAAACTGTTTTTT.

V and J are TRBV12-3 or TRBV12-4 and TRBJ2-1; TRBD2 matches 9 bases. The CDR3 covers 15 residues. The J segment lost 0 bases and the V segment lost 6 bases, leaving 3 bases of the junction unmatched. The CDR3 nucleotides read TGTGCCAGCAGAGCAGCGGGGGGCTCCTACAATGAGCAGTTCTTC. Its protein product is CASRAAGGSYNEQFF.

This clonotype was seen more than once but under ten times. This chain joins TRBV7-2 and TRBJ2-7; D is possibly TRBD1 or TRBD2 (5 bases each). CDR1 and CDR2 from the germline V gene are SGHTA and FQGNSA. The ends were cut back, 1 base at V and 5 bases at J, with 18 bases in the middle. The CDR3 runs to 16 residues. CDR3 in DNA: TGTGCCAGCAGCTTAGGATCTGGGACGCCGAACGACGAGCAGTACTTC. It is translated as CASSLGSGTPNDEQYF. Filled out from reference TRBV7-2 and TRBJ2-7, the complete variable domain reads GAGVSQSPSNKVTEKGKDVELRCDPISGHTALYWYRQSLGQGLEFLIYFQGNSAPDKSGLPSDRFSAERTGGSVSTLTIQRTQQEDSAVYLCASSLGSGTPNDEQYFGPGTRLTVT.

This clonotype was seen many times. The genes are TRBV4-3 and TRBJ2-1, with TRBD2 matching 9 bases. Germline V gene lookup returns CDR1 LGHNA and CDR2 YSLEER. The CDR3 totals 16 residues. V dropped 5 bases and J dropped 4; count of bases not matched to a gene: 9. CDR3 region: CASSYYSGRSYNEQFF. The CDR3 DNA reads TGCGCCAGCAGCTATTATAGCGGGAGAAGTTACAATGAGCAGTTCTTC.